Here is one T cell receptor (beta chain) with its context. These data belong to a study of neoadjuvant anti-PD-1 for oral cavity cancer. In the study overall: Nivolumab at 3 mg/kg was mostly given biweekly, three to four doses, pre-surgery. Patients without progression got a fourth dose around day 43.

CDR3 length: 15 amino acids. V lost 2 bases and J lost 9; bases outside the gene matches: 5. The germline V gene encodes CDR1 SGDLS and CDR2 YYNGEE. As to time point: after neoadjuvant nivolumab, at surgical resection. The patients had HPV-negative, locally advanced oral cavity squamous cell carcinoma. Most PBMC samples had approximately 440 ng input DNA in six replicates. Profiled with immunoSEQ multiplex PCR; TCRdb holds only in-frame clones, not every one. The sample holds 8,000 or so clones, roughly three quarters seen once. Sequences were derived from PBMCs, sampled after nivolumab (anti-PD-1) treatment. J is TRBJ2-1 and V is TRBV9; TRBD2 aligns across 13 bases. The TCR sequence derives from a person between 40 and 85 years old with oral cavity squamous cell carcinoma. CDR3 bases: TGTGCCAGCAGCGTCATGAGACTAGCGGGGGGTGAGCAGTTCTTC. Translating it yields CASSVMRLAGGEQFF.